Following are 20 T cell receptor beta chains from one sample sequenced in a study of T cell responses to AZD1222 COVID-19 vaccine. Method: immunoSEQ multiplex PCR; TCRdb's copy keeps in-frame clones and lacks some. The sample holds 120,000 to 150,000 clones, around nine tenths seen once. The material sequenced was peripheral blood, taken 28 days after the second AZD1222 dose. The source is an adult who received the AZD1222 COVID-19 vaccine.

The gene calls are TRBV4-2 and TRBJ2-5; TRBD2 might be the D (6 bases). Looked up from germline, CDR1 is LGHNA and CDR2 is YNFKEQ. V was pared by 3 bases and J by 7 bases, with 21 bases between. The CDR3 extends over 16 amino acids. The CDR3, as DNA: TGTGCCAGCAGCCATCTTGGGGGGTCGAGTACGGTGACCCAGTACTTC. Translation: CASSHLGGSSTVTQYF.

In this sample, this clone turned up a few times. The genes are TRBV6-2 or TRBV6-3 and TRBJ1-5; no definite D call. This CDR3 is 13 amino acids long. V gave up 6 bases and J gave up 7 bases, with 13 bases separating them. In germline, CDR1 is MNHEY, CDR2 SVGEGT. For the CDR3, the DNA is TGTGCCAGCAGCCAATTGGGGTTGCAGCCCCAGCATTTT. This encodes CASSQLGLQPQHF.

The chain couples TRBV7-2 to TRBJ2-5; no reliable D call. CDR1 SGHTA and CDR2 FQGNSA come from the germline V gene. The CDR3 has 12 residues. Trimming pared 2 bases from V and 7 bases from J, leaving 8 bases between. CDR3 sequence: CASSLTLGTQYF. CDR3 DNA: TGTGCCAGCAGCTTAACTCTTGGGACCCAGTACTTC.

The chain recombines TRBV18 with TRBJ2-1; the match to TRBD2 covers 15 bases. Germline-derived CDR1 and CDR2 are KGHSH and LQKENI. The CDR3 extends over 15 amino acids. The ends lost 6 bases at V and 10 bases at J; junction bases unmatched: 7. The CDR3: CASSLGLAGGLEQFF. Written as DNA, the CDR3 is TGTGCCAGCTCCCTCGGACTAGCGGGAGGGTTGGAGCAGTTCTTC.

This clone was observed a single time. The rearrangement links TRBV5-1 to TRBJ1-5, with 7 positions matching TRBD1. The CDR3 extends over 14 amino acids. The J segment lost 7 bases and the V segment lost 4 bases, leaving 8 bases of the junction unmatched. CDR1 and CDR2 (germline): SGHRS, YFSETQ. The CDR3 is CASSTGTAGQPQHF. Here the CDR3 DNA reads TGCGCCAGCAGCACCGGGACAGCGGGCCAGCCCCAGCATTTT.

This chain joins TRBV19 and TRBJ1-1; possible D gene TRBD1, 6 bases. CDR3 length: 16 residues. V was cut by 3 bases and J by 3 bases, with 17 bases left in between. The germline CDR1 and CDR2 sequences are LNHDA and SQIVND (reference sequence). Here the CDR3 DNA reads TGTGCCAGTAGTATTGTACAGGGTACCCAGGACACTGAAGCTTTCTTT. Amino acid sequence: CASSIVQGTQDTEAFF. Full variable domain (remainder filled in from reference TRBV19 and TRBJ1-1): DGGITQSPKYLFRKEGQNVTLSCEQNLNHDAMYWYRQDPGQGLRLIYYSQIVNDFQKGDIAEGYSVSREKKESFPLTVTSAQKNPTAFYLCASSIVQGTQDTEAFFGQGTRLTVV.

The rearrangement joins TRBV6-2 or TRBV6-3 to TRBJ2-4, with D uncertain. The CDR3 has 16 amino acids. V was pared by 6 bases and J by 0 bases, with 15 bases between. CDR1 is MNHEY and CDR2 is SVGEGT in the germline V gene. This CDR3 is CASSPGRVLAKNIQYF. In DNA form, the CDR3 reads TGTGCCAGCAGCCCCGGACGGGTACTAGCCAAAAACATTCAGTACTTC.

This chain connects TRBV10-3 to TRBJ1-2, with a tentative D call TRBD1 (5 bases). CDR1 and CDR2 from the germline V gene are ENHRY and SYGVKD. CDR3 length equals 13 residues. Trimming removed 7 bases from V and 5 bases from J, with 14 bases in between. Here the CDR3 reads CAITGGRSYGYTF. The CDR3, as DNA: TGTGCCATCACTGGGGGAAGGAGTTATGGCTACACCTTC.

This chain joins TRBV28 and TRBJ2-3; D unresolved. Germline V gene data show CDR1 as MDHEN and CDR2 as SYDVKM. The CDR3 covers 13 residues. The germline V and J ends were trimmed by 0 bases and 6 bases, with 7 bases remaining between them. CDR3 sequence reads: CASSLWIRDTQYF. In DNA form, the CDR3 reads TGTGCCAGCAGTTTATGGATTCGGGATACGCAGTATTTT.

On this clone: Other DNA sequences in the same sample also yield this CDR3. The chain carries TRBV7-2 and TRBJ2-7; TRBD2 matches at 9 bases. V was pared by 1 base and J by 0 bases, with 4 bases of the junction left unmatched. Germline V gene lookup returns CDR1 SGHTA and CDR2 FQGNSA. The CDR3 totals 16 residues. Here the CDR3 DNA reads TGTGCCAGCAGCTTAGAGAGCGGGAGGAACTCCTACGAGCAGTACTTC. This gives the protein CASSLESGRNSYEQYF.

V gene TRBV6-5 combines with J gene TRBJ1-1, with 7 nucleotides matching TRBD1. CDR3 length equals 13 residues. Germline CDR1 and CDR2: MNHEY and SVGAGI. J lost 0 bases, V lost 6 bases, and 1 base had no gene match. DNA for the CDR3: TGTGCCAGCAGCGACAGGGTGAACACTGAAGCTTTCTTT. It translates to CASSDRVNTEAFF.

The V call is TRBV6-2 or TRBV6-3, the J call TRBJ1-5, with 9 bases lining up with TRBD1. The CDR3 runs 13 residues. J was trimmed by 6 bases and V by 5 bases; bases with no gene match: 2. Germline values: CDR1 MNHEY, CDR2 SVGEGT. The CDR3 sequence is CASSMDRGQPQHF. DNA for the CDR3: TGTGCCAGCAGTATGGACAGGGGTCAGCCCCAGCATTTT.

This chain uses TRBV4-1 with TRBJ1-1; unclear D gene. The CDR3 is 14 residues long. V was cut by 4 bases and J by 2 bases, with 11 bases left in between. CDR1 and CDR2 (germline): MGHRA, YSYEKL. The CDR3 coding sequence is TGCGCCAGCAGCCCGGTGCAGTATAACACTGAAGCTTTCTTT. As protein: CASSPVQYNTEAFF.

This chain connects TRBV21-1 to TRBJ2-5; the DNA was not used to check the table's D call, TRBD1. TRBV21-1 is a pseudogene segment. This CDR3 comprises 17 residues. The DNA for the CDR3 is TGTGCCAGCAGCAAAGGGGACAGGGGGCAGATTCGGGAGACCCAGTACTTC. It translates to CASSKGDRGQIRETQYF.

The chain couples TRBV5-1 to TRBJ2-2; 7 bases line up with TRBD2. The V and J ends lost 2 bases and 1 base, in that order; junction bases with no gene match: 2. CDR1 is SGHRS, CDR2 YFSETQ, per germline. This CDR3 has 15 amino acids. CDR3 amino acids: CASSFRGENTGELFF. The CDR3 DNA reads TGCGCCAGCAGCTTCCGGGGGGAGAACACCGGGGAGCTGTTTTTT.

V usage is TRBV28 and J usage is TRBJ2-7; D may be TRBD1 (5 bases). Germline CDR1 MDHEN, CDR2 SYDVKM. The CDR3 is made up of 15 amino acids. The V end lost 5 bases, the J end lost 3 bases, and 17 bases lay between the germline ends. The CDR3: CASSPPEATGYEQYF. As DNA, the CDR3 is TGTGCCAGCAGTCCCCCCGAGGCTACAGGCTACGAGCAGTACTTC.

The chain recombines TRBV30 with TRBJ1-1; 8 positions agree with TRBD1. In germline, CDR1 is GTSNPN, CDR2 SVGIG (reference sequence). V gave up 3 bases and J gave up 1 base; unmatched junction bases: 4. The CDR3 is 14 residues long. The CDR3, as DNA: TGTGCCTGGAGCACCGGACAGGGGAACACTGAAGCTTTCTTT. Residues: CAWSTGQGNTEAFF.

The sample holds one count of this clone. The CDR3 DNA is TGTGCCAGTAGCCCCACTAGCGGCACAGATACGCAGTATTTT. It encodes CASSPTSGTDTQYF. The V call is TRBV19, the J call TRBJ2-3; 7 bases are a match to TRBD2. V lost 6 bases and J lost 1; bases outside the gene matches: 4. The CDR3 loop spans 14 amino acids. Per the germline V gene, CDR1 is LNHDA and CDR2 is SQIVND (reference sequence).

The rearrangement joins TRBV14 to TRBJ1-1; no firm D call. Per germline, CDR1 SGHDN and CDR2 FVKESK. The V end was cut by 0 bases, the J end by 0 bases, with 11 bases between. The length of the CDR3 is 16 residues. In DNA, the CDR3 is TGTGCCAGCAGCCAAGATGAGGGTGCGGTGAACACTGAAGCTTTCTTT. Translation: CASSQDEGAVNTEAFF.

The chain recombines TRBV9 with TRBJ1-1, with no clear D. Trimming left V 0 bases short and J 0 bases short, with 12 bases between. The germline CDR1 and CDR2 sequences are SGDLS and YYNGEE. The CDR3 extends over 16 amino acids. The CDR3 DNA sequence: TGTGCCAGCAGCGTAGGGGGTAGCTTTCTGAACACTGAAGCTTTCTTT. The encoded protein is CASSVGGSFLNTEAFF.